Sequencing of this T cell receptor (beta chain) was carried out in a study of blood T cells in healthy people across ages. Using a J-beta primer mix together with a sample-barcoded 5' primer, a second PCR was run for roughly 6 to 12 cycles. TCRdb used MiXCR to reprocess the 5' RACE reads, holding one entry per CDR3 protein. There are 650,000 to 700,000 distinct CDR3 sequences in the sample; roughly 30% occur only once, and about 16% lies in the top ten. Per individual sample, total RNA of at least 5 micrograms was extracted. The CDR3 is made up of 15 amino acids. Germline CDR1 and CDR2: SGHVS and FQNEAQ. Concerning this clonotype: No antigen is known for it. One end of the junction varies from germline; a read error may be responsible.

Findings of the study overall: PBMCs went unsorted, and a conclusive naive versus antigen-experienced comparison was therefore prevented. Naive CD4+ cells and diversity were both higher in long-lived donors than in aged donors.

Sequencing was done on a sample of blood. The receptor was isolated from a woman of 80 years or more in good health. The V gene is TRBV7-8, the J gene TRBJ1-5; D gene unclear. CDR3 amino acids: CARSLAPMGYQPQHF. CDR3 coding DNA: TGTGCCCGCAGCTTAGCTCCCATGGGATACCAGCCCCAGCATTTT.